These 11 T cell receptor beta chains were all obtained from the same sample, sequenced in a study of blood T cell repertoires in COVID-19. Clones were sequenced by immunoSEQ multiplex PCR, and TCRdb holds only the in-frame ones, with some missing. Of about 130,000 clones listed, around 83% were seen once; the top ten hold 4.3%. The sample consisted of peripheral blood. These receptors all stem from a human donor in a cohort sampled during active COVID-19.

The chain has TRBV30 and TRBJ2-2; possibly TRBD1 for D (6 bases). CDR1 GTSNPN and CDR2 SVGIG come from the germline V gene (reference sequence). The length of the CDR3 is 15 residues. The germline V and J ends were trimmed by 0 bases and 4 bases, with 12 bases remaining between them. The CDR3 sequence is CAWSVLQGSTGELFF. The CDR3 region has the DNA TGTGCCTGGAGTGTACTGCAGGGGAGCACCGGGGAGCTGTTTTTT.

J is TRBJ2-1 and V is TRBV5-4; D call uncertain. The CDR3 has 11 amino acids. Trimming removed 4 bases at V and 7 bases at J, with 6 bases between. Germline values: CDR1 SGHNT, CDR2 YYREEE (reference sequence). The CDR3 DNA follows: TGTGCCAGCAGCCGGGTGAATGAGCAGTTCTTC. It specifies CASSRVNEQFF.

This clone has only one observation. The chain recombines TRBV4-1 with TRBJ2-2; TRBD2 matches at 12 bases. Looked up from germline, CDR1 is MGHRA and CDR2 is YSYEKL. After removal of 1 base from V and 6 bases from J, the junction contained 3 bases not matched to a gene. The CDR3 totals 16 residues. CDR3: CASSQGLAGAAGELFF. As DNA, the CDR3 is TGCGCCAGCAGCCAAGGACTAGCGGGAGCCGCCGGGGAGCTGTTTTTT.

The chain employs TRBV11-2 and TRBJ2-3; 9 nucleotides line up with TRBD1. Germline assignment: CDR1 SGHAT and CDR2 FQNNGV. V gave up 5 bases and J gave up 2 bases; unmatched junction bases: 2. This CDR3 has 14 amino acids. CDR3 nucleotide sequence: TGTGCCAGCAGCCGGGACAGGGTCACAGATACGCAGTATTTT. Residues: CASSRDRVTDTQYF.

The chain is built from TRBV4-3 and TRBJ1-2; 9 bases are shared with TRBD1. With 3 bases clipped from V and 8 bases from J, the junction kept 4 bases outside the gene matches. This CDR3 has 13 residues. Germline V gene sequence: CDR1 LGHNA, CDR2 YSLEER. In nucleotides, the CDR3 is TGCGCCAGCAGCCAGGATGGACAGGGGGGCTACACCTTC. It specifies CASSQDGQGGYTF.

This chain links TRBV6-2 or TRBV6-3 with TRBJ1-1; TRBD1 is a possible D gene (5 bases). Germline values: CDR1 MNHEY, CDR2 SVGEGT. The CDR3 loop spans 13 amino acids. V shed 5 bases and J shed 5 bases, with 12 bases lying between them. The DNA of the CDR3 is TGTGCCAGCAGTATGGCGGGGCGAACTGAAGCTTTCTTT. Translation gives CASSMAGRTEAFF.

The gene calls are TRBV19 and TRBJ2-1; TRBD1 matches at 8 bases. Trimming removed 8 bases from V and 10 bases from J; junction bases left unmatched: 7. This CDR3 has 12 residues. Germline CDR1 reads LNHDA; CDR2 reads SQIVND (reference sequence). Written as DNA, the CDR3 is TGTGCCAGTCGCTCGCGGGACAGGGAGCAGTTCTTC. This sequence encodes CASRSRDREQFF.

This chain joins TRBV19 and TRBJ2-1; the D gene is possibly TRBD1 (5 bases). The germline V and J ends were trimmed by 5 bases and 10 bases, with 9 bases remaining between them. This CDR3 is 11 amino acids long. CDR1 and CDR2 (germline): LNHDA, SQIVND (reference sequence). The CDR3 reads CASSFTGEQFF. The DNA of the CDR3 is TGTGCCAGTAGTTTTACAGGAGAGCAGTTCTTC.

The genes are TRBV19 and TRBJ2-7; TRBD2 aligns across 11 bases. CDR3 length: 14 residues. CDR1 LNHDA and CDR2 SQIVND come from the germline V gene (reference sequence). Trimming at V came to 8 bases and at J to 3 bases, leaving 6 bases not matched to a gene. The CDR3, as DNA: TGTGCCAGTCGACTTACTAGCGGGAGCTACGAGCAGTACGTC. It translates to CASRLTSGSYEQYV.

The rearrangement joins TRBV15 to TRBJ2-1; no clear D. Between the trimmed V and J ends, which lost 2 bases and 6 bases, there was a span of 11 bases. The CDR3 runs to 14 residues. Looked up from germline, CDR1 is LNHNV and CDR2 is YYDKDF (reference sequence). The CDR3 region has the DNA TGTGCCACCAGCAGACCTCTTTCTAGCAATGAGCAGTTCTTC. Its protein is CATSRPLSSNEQFF.

The rearrangement joins TRBV2 to TRBJ2-1, with TRBD2 identical over 12 bases. The CDR3 spans 16 residues. Germline V gene lookup returns CDR1 SNHLY and CDR2 FYNNEI. J was trimmed by 7 bases and V by 3 bases; bases with no gene match: 7. The CDR3 here is CASSDFGLAGTNEQFF. DNA of the CDR3: TGTGCCAGCAGTGATTTTGGACTAGCGGGGACTAATGAGCAGTTCTTC.